These 24 T cell receptor beta chains share one sample of origin, sequenced in a study of cytomegalovirus exposure and HLA in healthy donors. Researchers ran the PCR with 60 Vbeta and 13 Jbeta primers. Libraries were prepared by immunoSEQ multiplex PCR; TCRdb keeps only in-frame clonotypes and omits some of them. The table includes under 130,000 clones, 78% detected once. Sequenced: PBMCs. These TCRs come from a male donor in good health and CMV-seronegative.

Ten or more counts support this clone. This sequence joins TRBV4-2 and TRBJ2-7; 8 nucleotides agree with TRBD2. The CDR3 runs to 15 residues. Germline V gene sequence: CDR1 LGHNA, CDR2 YNFKEQ. V trimming: 0 bases; J trimming: 0 bases; junction bases outside the gene matches: 1. CDR3 sequence reads: CASSQESGSSYEQYF. CDR3 DNA sequence: TGTGCCAGCAGCCAAGAGAGCGGGAGCTCCTACGAGCAGTACTTC.

This clone occurred a few times. The chain's CDR3 is CASSLDPRGGNQPQHF. CDR3 nucleotides: TGTGCCAGCAGCTTAGATCCCAGGGGAGGCAATCAGCCCCAGCATTTT. V and J are TRBV7-2 and TRBJ1-5; weak D call: TRBD1 (6 bases). V was shortened by 1 base and J by 2 bases, with 12 bases between the two germline ends. Germline V gene sequence: CDR1 SGHTA, CDR2 FQGNSA. The length of the CDR3 is 16 residues.

This rearrangement joins TRBV9 to TRBJ2-1, with TRBD2 matching over 7 bases. The J segment lost 3 bases and the V segment lost 2 bases, leaving 5 bases of the junction unmatched. Germline V gene lookup returns CDR1 SGDLS and CDR2 YYNGEE. This CDR3 is 15 amino acids long. Here the CDR3 DNA reads TGTGCCAGCAGCGTGGGGACTATTAACTACAATGAGCAGTTCTTC. This gives the protein CASSVGTINYNEQFF.

The genes are TRBV30 and TRBJ2-1; 11 bases match TRBD2. The germline CDR1 and CDR2 sequences are GTSNPN and SVGIG (reference sequence). V was pared by 7 bases and J by 7 bases, with 6 bases of the junction left unmatched. This CDR3 spans 13 amino acids. CDR3 DNA sequence: TGTGCCTACCCGGGGACTAGCGGAAATGAGCAGTTCTTC. Its translation: CAYPGTSGNEQFF.

This clone was seen a handful of times. The chain carries TRBV19 and TRBJ2-1, with TRBD2 as a possible D gene (5 bases). Trimming pared 7 bases from V and 2 bases from J, leaving 15 bases between. CDR1 is LNHDA and CDR2 is SQIVND in the germline V gene (reference sequence). CDR3 size: 15 residues. The chain's CDR3 is CASTGGGWAYNEQFF. CDR3 DNA sequence: TGTGCCAGTACCGGTGGCGGGTGGGCCTACAATGAGCAGTTCTTC.

The genes are TRBV5-6 and TRBJ2-5; D perhaps matches TRBD2 (5 bases). CDR3 size: 15 residues. CDR1 and CDR2 (germline): SGHDT, YYEEEE. V dropped 3 bases and J dropped 5 bases, with 17 bases sitting between them. The CDR3 region is CASSSDSSGIETQYF. The CDR3, as DNA: TGTGCCAGCAGCTCGGACTCGAGCGGAATCGAGACCCAGTACTTC.

The chain combines TRBV11-2 with TRBJ2-4; D not certain. Trimming took 0 bases from V and 5 from J, leaving 5 bases between them. CDR3 size: 13 residues. Germline V CDR1 and CDR2: SGHAT, FQNNGV. The CDR3 DNA reads as TGTGCCAGCAGCTTAGATCGGGAAAACATTCAGTACTTC. As protein: CASSLDRENIQYF.

This chain uses TRBV2 with TRBJ2-5; the match to TRBD1 covers 8 bases. The V segment lost 6 bases and the J segment 1 base; nucleotides outside the gene matches: 7. Germline V lookup: CDR1 SNHLY, CDR2 FYNNEI. The CDR3 is 15 amino acids. The CDR3 here is CASRGPQGVQETQYF. DNA of the CDR3: TGTGCCAGCAGAGGTCCACAGGGGGTCCAAGAGACCCAGTACTTC.

This clone appeared a few times. The V call is TRBV10-3, the J call TRBJ1-5; D gene uncertain. This CDR3 has 13 residues. Germline values: CDR1 ENHRY, CDR2 SYGVKD. The germline V and J ends were trimmed by 1 base and 5 bases, with 6 bases remaining between them. CDR3 region: CAISEFQDQPQHF. For the CDR3, the DNA is TGTGCCATCAGTGAGTTTCAGGATCAGCCCCAGCATTTT.

This clone occurred a few times. This chain links TRBV29-1 with TRBJ2-1, with 16 bases lining up with TRBD2. CDR3 size: 17 residues. CDR1 and CDR2 (germline): SQVTM, ANQGSEA. J was trimmed by 4 bases and V by 7 bases; bases with no gene match: 10. CDR3 nucleotide sequence: TGCAGCGCCGGGACTAGCGGGAGGGCCCTCCAATACAATGAGCAGTTCTTC. Amino acids: CSAGTSGRALQYNEQFF.

The V and J genes are TRBV28 and TRBJ2-5, with 14 bases fitting TRBD2. Germline lookup yields CDR1 MDHEN and CDR2 SYDVKM. The length of the CDR3 is 15 residues. V was clipped by 8 bases and J by 11 bases; unmatched bases: 13. In DNA, the CDR3 is TGTGCCAGCTCTACGGGGGGGACTAGCGGGAGTCAGCAGTACTTC. It specifies CASSTGGTSGSQQYF.

This clone has a handful of counts. The chain carries TRBV6-4 and TRBJ2-3; 10 bases are shared with TRBD1. CDR3 length: 14 residues. Germline lookup yields CDR1 MRHNA and CDR2 SNTAGT. Trimming cost V 2 bases and J 4 bases; bases outside gene matches: 0. CDR3 sequence reads: CASSDGTGADTQYF. CDR3 DNA sequence: TGTGCCAGCAGTGACGGGACAGGGGCAGATACGCAGTATTTT.

This rearrangement joins TRBV20-1 to TRBJ1-2, with 7 bases identical to TRBD1. The CDR3 covers 10 residues. Germline values: CDR1 DFQATT, CDR2 SNEGSKA (reference sequence). In DNA, the CDR3 is TGCAGGGTACAGGGGTTCGGCTACACCTTC. It yields the protein CRVQGFGYTF.

As concerns this clone: The same CDR3 also results from other DNA sequences found in this sample. The chain couples TRBV27 to TRBJ2-5, with 7 nucleotides matching TRBD1. The germline V gene encodes CDR1 MNHEY and CDR2 SMNVEV (reference sequence). The ends lost 3 bases at V and 4 bases at J; junction bases unmatched: 2. The CDR3 runs to 13 residues. DNA for the CDR3: TGTGCCAGCAGTTTGAACAGGGGAGAGACCCAGTACTTC. Amino acids: CASSLNRGETQYF.

With regard to this clone: Relative to the germline gene, one junction end is altered; a read error may explain this. The chain recombines TRBV7-9 with TRBJ1-5; 7 nucleotides align to TRBD1. The CDR3 totals 16 residues. From germline, CDR1 is SEHNR and CDR2 FQNEAQ (reference sequence). In DNA form, the CDR3 reads TGTTCCAGCAGCTCCACAGGGGCGCGGGGCAATCAGCCCCAGCATTTT. Translating gives CSSSSTGARGNQPQHF.

The chain recombines TRBV9 with TRBJ2-1; TRBD2 matches at 7 bases. Germline-derived CDR1 and CDR2 are SGDLS and YYNGEE. The CDR3 contains 12 residues. The trim removed 2 bases at V and 10 bases at J, leaving 3 bases unmatched. CDR3 amino acids: CASSVTSREQFF. The DNA for the CDR3 is TGTGCCAGCAGCGTGACTAGCAGGGAGCAGTTCTTC.

The chain carries TRBV9 and TRBJ2-7; 9 nucleotides align to TRBD1. CDR1 and CDR2 (germline): SGDLS, YYNGEE. This CDR3 comprises 16 residues. Losses at the gene ends were 0 bases for V and 0 bases for J; bases not matched to a gene: 4. The CDR3 reads CASSVEGQGSSYEQYF. As DNA, the CDR3 is TGTGCCAGCAGCGTAGAAGGACAGGGGAGCTCCTACGAGCAGTACTTC.

Notes on this clone: Mismatch with germline at one junction end may stem from a read error. V gene TRBV7-7 combines with J gene TRBJ2-7; 9 nucleotides match TRBD2. Looked up from germline, CDR1 is SSHAT and CDR2 is FNYEAQ (reference sequence). The CDR3 loop spans 13 amino acids. CDR3 coding DNA: TGTGCTAGCAGCTTAGCGGGAGAACACGAGCAGTACTTC. This translates into CASSLAGEHEQYF. The complete variable domain, with remaining parts taken from reference TRBV7-7 and TRBJ2-7, reads GAGVSQSPRYKVTKRGQDVTLRCDPISSHATLYWYQQALGQGPEFLTYFNYEAQPDKSGLPSDRFSAERPEGSISTLTIQRTEQRDSAMYRCASSLAGEHEQYFGPGTRLTVT.

This chain connects TRBV27 to TRBJ2-1; the match to TRBD2 covers 8 bases. J gave up 4 bases and V 7 bases, and 9 bases lay outside the gene matches. The CDR3 contains 15 residues. Germline V lookup: CDR1 MNHEY, CDR2 SMNVEV (reference sequence). CDR3 amino acids: CASKVAGKGYNEQFF. The CDR3 nucleotides read TGTGCCAGCAAAGTAGCGGGAAAGGGTTACAATGAGCAGTTCTTC.

The chain recombines TRBV11-2 with TRBJ1-2; D call uncertain. Germline-derived CDR1 and CDR2 are SGHAT and FQNNGV. The V end was cut by 5 bases, the J end by 4 bases, with 17 bases between. CDR3 length: 15 residues. Here the CDR3 reads CASSPLSGLGYGYTF. The CDR3 DNA sequence: TGTGCCAGCAGCCCTCTTTCGGGGTTGGGCTATGGCTACACCTTC.

The J gene is TRBJ2-5, the V gene TRBV7-3, with D perhaps matching TRBD1 (7 bases). Germline CDR1 is SGHTA and CDR2 is FQGTGA. The CDR3 is 14 residues long. The V end lost 5 bases, the J end lost 7 bases, and 17 bases lay between the germline ends. CDR3 residues: CASSIRGDEGTQYF. The CDR3 bases are TGTGCCAGCAGCATCAGGGGGGACGAAGGGACCCAGTACTTC.

The chain couples TRBV7-9 to TRBJ2-2; TRBD1 matches at 10 bases. With V trimmed by 6 bases and J by 7 bases, 8 bases remained unmatched. The V gene's germline CDR1 is SEHNR and CDR2 FQNEAQ (reference sequence). The CDR3 runs 15 residues. In DNA form, the CDR3 reads TGTGCCAGCAGGTGGTTGGGACAGGGGAACGGGGAGCTGTTTTTT. This translates into CASRWLGQGNGELFF.

The CDR3 DNA sequence: TGTGCCAGTAACTCGGGACAGAAAAACATTCAGTACTTC. Translating it yields CASNSGQKNIQYF. This chain links TRBV19 with TRBJ2-4; 7 bases align to TRBD1. Germline lookup yields CDR1 LNHDA and CDR2 SQIVND (reference sequence). The CDR3 is made up of 13 amino acids. J was trimmed by 4 bases and V by 7 bases; bases with no gene match: 4. Full variable domain (remainder filled in from reference TRBV19 and TRBJ2-4): DGGITQSPKYLFRKEGQNVTLSCEQNLNHDAMYWYRQDPGQGLRLIYYSQIVNDFQKGDIAEGYSVSREKKESFPLTVTSAQKNPTAFYLCASNSGQKNIQYFGAGTRLSVL.

This sequence joins TRBV5-5 and TRBJ2-7; D is perhaps TRBD1 (5 bases). CDR1 is SGHKS, CDR2 YYEKEE, per germline (reference sequence). This CDR3 spans 15 amino acids. Trimming removed 4 bases from V and 2 bases from J, with 16 bases in between. The CDR3 DNA is TGTGCCAGCAGCCCCCGAGACAGAGGAACCTACGAGCAGTACTTC. This gives the protein CASSPRDRGTYEQYF.